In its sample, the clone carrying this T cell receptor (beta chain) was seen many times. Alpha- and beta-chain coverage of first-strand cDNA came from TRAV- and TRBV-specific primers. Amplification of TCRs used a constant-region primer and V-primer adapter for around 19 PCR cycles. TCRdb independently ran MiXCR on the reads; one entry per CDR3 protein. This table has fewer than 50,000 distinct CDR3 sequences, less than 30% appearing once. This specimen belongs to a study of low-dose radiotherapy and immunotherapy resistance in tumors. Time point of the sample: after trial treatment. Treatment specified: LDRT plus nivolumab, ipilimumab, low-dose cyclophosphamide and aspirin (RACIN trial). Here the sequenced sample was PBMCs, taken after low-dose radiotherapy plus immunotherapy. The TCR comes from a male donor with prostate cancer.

The CDR3 protein is CASSLRTGDEQYF. DNA for the CDR3: TGTGCCAGCAGTTTAAGGACAGGAGACGAGCAGTACTTC. V gene TRBV12-3 or TRBV12-4 combines with J gene TRBJ2-7, with 7 bases aligning to TRBD1. Trimming took 2 bases from V and 5 from J; bases not matched to a gene: 3. The CDR3 loop spans 13 amino acids.